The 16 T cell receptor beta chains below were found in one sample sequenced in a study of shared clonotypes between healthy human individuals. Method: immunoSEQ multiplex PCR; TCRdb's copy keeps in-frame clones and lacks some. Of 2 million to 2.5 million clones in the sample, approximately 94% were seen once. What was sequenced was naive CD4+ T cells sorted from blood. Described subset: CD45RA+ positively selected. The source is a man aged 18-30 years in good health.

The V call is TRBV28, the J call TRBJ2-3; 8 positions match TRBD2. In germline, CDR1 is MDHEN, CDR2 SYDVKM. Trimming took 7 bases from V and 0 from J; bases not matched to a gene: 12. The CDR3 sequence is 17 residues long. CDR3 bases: TGTGCCAGCAAGGGCGGGAGGTGGGGCAGGAGCACAGATACGCAGTATTTT. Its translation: CASKGGRWGRSTDTQYF.

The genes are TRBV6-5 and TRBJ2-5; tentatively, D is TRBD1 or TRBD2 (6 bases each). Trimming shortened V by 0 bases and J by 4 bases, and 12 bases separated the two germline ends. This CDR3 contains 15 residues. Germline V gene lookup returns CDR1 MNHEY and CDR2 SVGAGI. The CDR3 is CASSYSITGAETQYF. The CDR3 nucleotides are TGTGCCAGCAGTTACTCGATTACGGGGGCAGAGACCCAGTACTTC.

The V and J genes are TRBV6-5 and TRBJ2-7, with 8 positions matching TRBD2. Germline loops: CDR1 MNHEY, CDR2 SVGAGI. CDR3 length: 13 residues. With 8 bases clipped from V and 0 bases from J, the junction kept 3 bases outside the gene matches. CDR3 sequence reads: CASQRESSYEQYF. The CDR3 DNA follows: TGTGCCAGCCAGCGGGAGAGCTCCTACGAGCAGTACTTC.

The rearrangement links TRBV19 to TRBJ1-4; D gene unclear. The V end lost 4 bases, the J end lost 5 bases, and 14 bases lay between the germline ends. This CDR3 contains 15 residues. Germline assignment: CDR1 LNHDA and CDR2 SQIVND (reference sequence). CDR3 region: CASSTANARNEKLFF. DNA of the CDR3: TGTGCCAGTAGTACGGCAAATGCGAGAAATGAAAAACTGTTTTTT.

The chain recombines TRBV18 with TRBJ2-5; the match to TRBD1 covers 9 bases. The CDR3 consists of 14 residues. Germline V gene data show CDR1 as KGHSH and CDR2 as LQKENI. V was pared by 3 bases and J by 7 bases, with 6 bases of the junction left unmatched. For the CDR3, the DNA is TGTGCCAGCTCACCCGACAGGGGGGGCAGGACCCAGTACTTC. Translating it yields CASSPDRGGRTQYF.

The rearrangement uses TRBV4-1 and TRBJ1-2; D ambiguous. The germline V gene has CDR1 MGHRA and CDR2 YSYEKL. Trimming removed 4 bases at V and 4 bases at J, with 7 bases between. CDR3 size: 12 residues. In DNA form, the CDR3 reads TGCGCCAGCAGCCTCCGAAGCTATGGCTACACCTTC. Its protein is CASSLRSYGYTF.

The CDR3, as DNA: TGTGCCAGCAGCGGGCCCCGACAGGGATTGGGAGATACGCAGTATTTT. It translates to CASSGPRQGLGDTQYF. The V call is TRBV5-6, the J call TRBJ2-3; 7 bases map to TRBD1. CDR3 size: 16 residues. CDR1 and CDR2 from the germline V gene are SGHDT and YYEEEE. Trimming removed 4 bases from V and 5 bases from J; junction bases left unmatched: 13.

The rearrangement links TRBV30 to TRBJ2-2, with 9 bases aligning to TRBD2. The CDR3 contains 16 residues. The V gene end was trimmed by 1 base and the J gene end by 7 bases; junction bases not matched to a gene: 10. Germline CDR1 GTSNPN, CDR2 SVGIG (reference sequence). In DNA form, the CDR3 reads TGTGCCTGGAGTGCAGGAGCGGGGGGCCCCTACGGGGAGCTGTTTTTT. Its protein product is CAWSAGAGGPYGELFF.

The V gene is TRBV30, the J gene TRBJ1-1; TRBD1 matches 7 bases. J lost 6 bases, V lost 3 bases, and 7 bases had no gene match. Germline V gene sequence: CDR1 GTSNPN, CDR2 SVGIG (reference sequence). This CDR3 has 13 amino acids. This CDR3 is CAWSYDRDSEAFF. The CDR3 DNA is TGTGCCTGGAGCTATGACAGGGACTCTGAAGCTTTCTTT.

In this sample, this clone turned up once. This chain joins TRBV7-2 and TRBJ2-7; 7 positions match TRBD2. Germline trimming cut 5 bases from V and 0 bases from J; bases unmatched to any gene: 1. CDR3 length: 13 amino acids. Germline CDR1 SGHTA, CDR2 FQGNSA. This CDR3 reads CASSTSDSYEQYF. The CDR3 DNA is TGTGCCAGCAGCACTAGCGACTCCTACGAGCAGTACTTC.

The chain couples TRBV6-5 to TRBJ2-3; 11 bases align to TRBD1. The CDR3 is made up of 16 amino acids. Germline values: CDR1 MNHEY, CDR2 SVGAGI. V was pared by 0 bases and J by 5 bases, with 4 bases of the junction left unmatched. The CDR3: CASSYSTGTGGDTQYF. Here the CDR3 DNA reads TGTGCCAGCAGTTACTCGACCGGGACAGGGGGAGATACGCAGTATTTT.

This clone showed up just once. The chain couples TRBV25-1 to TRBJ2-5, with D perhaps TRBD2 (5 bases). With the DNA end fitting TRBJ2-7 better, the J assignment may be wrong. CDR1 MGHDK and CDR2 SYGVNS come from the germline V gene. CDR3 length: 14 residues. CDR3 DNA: TGTGCCAGCAGTGATGCCCTAGCAGGTTACGAGCAGTACTTC. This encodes CASSDALAGYEQYF.

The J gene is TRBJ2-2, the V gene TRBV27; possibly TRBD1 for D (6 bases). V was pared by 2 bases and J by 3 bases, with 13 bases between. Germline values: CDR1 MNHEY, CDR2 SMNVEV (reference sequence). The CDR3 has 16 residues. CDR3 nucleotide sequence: TGTGCCAGCAGTTTACGTCTGGCAGGGGACACCGGGGAGCTGTTTTTT. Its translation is CASSLRLAGDTGELFF.

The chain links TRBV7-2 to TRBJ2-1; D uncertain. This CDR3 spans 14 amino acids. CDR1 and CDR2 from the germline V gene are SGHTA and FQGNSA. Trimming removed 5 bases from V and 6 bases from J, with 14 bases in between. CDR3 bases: TGTGCCAGCAGCCCCTACTCCTTATCCAATGAGCAGTTCTTC. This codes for CASSPYSLSNEQFF.

CDR3 in DNA: TGTGCCAGCGGTTCAAGGTATGGCTACACCTTC. Its protein is CASGSRYGYTF. The chain joins TRBV28 to TRBJ1-2; D gene uncertain. CDR3 length equals 11 residues. Germline-derived CDR1 and CDR2 are MDHEN and SYDVKM. With 8 bases removed from V and 5 bases from J, the gap between germline ends came to 9 bases.

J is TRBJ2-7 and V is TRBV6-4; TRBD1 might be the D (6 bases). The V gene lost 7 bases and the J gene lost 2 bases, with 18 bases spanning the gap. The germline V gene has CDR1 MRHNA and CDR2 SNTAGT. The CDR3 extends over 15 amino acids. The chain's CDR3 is CASTPGVDSTYEQYF. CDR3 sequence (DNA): TGTGCCAGCACCCCTGGTGTGGACAGCACCTACGAGCAGTACTTC.